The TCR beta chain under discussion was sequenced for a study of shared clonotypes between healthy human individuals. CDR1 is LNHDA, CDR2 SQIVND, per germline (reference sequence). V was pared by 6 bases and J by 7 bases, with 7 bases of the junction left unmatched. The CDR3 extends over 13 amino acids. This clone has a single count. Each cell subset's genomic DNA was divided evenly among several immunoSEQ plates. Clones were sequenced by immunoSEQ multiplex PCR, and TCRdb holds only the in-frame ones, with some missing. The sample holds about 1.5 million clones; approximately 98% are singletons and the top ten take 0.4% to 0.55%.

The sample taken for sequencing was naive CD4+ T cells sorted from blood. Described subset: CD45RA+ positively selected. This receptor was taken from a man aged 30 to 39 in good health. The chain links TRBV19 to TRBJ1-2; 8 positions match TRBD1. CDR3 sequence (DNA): TGTGCCAGTAGCGAGGACAGGGTACGTGGCTACACCTTC. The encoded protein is CASSEDRVRGYTF.